This T cell receptor beta chain was sequenced in a study of cytomegalovirus exposure and HLA in healthy donors. Study-wide results and limits: A later analysis linked 15,000 to 20,000 TCR beta sequences to HLA alleles at 0.05 false discovery rate. Sequencing had likely introduced a cluster of highly shared sequence variants as an artifact. With further analysis later on, most CMV-associated TCR beta chains appeared HLA-restricted.

Both 60 Vbeta primers and 13 Jbeta primers went into the PCR. Only in-frame clones appear in the TCRdb table, and some are missing; sequencing was by immunoSEQ multiplex PCR. The sample yields about 93,000 clones, less than 80% seen once. This clone has a count of ten or more. Its antigen is undetermined. Donors in the study were healthy people who gave bone marrow. The receptor's source is a woman aged 40 to 50 in good health and CMV-seronegative. Sequenced sample: PBMCs.

The CDR3 protein is CASSGGPNEKLFF. The CDR3 DNA sequence: TGTGCCAGCAGTGGGGGCCCTAATGAAAAACTGTTTTTT. The chain combines TRBV7-8 with TRBJ1-4; D might be TRBD1 (6 bases). Germline V CDR1 and CDR2: SGHVS, FQNEAQ. The CDR3 is 13 amino acids. Trimming shortened V by 6 bases and J by 3 bases, and 8 bases separated the two germline ends.